This T cell receptor beta chain derives from a study of regulatory T cells in long-lasting Graves disease. The CDR3 has 14 residues. CDR1 and CDR2 from the germline V gene are SGHVS and FNYEAQ. V was shortened by 2 bases and J by 7 bases, with 12 bases between the two germline ends. Ten or more counts support this clonotype. CDR3 regions were amplified by Arm-PCR using iRepertoire HTBI primers to build TCR beta libraries. One entry per CDR3 protein results from TCRdb running MiXCR on the multiplex PCR reads. The sample records about 220,000 distinct CDR3 sequences, 18% being singletons. Time point specified: newly diagnosed GD, antithyroid drugs for less than 3 months. From PBMCs, RNA was extracted and then used to make the TCR library.

The clonotype originates from a female donor with Graves disease. The chain has TRBV7-6 and TRBJ1-5; possible D gene TRBD1, 6 bases. The sequences come from peripheral blood mononuclear cells (PBMCs), collected at new diagnosis, from a patient treated with antithyroid drugs. Here the CDR3 DNA reads TGTGCCAGCAGCTTAAGGGCAGGGGAACAGCCCCAGCATTTT. It translates to CASSLRAGEQPQHF.